This T cell receptor beta chain was sequenced in a study of blood T cell repertoires in COVID-19. In the authors' methods: Amplifying reference gene primers gave estimates of nucleated cell counts. Sequenced by immunoSEQ multiplex PCR; TCRdb stores in-frame clones only, minus some. The V and J calls and the clone size are those of that table, but D and trimming were determined from the DNA. This sample has approximately 300,000 clones; 87% occur once, and the top ten carry approximately 5%. The V and J ends lost 5 bases and 1 base respectively, with 8 bases between them. Germline V gene data show CDR1 as SQVTM and CDR2 as ANQGSEA. The CDR3 sequence is 12 residues long. The study drew participants aged about 18 to 89 years from around 24 US areas. Cohort assignment relied on participant-reported clinical history.

Sequenced sample: PBMCs or T cells enriched from blood (not recorded which). The TCR sequence derives from a woman aged 25 to 45 who had recovered from COVID-19. This sequence joins TRBV29-1 and TRBJ1-1, with a tentative D call TRBD1 (6 bases). As DNA, the CDR3 is TGCAGCGTTCAGGGGACGAACACTGAAGCTTTCTTT. It is translated as CSVQGTNTEAFF.